Listed below are T cell receptor beta chains from one sample, sequenced in a study of a mutant IDH1 vaccine in newly diagnosed glioma. Data came from immunoSEQ multiplex PCR; TCRdb stores just in-frame clones and leaves some out. The repertoire holds some 87,000 clones, with 81% as singletons. Their target antigens are unknown. The specimen comprised PBMCs, sampled from a glioma patient whose treatment included an IDH1 peptide vaccine. These receptors all come from a man aged 40-49 years with glioma. Each CDR3 is given with its conserved first and last residue. A D gene is named only where the DNA matches it firmly. Only part of the rows carry a size: once, few, many, or a class if the clone is expanded.

j_gene: TRBJ2-5
v_gene: TRBV19
d_gene: -
abundance: -
CDR3nt: TGTGCCAGTAGTTTGAAAGAGACCCAGTACTTC
CDR3aa: CASSLKETQYF

j_gene: TRBJ2-5
v_gene: TRBV4-2
d_gene: TRBD2
abundance: -
CDR3nt: TGTGCCAGCAGCCAAGGGGGCGGCCTAGCGGGAAGAGAGACCCAGTACTTC
CDR3aa: CASSQGGGLAGRETQYF

j_gene: TRBJ2-3
v_gene: TRBV4-3
d_gene: TRBD2
abundance: -
CDR3nt: TGCGCCAGCAGCCAAGATTGGGAGCGGGGAGATACGCAGTATTTT
CDR3aa: CASSQDWERGDTQYF

j_gene: TRBJ1-2
v_gene: TRBV2
d_gene: -
abundance: -
CDR3nt: TGTGCCAGCAGTCCTAACTCCGGGGGCTATGGCTACACCTTC
CDR3aa: CASSPNSGGYGYTF

j_gene: TRBJ2-1
v_gene: TRBV4-1
d_gene: TRBD1
abundance: once
CDR3nt: TGCGCCAGCAGCCAGGATTGGACAGGGGTAGTCAATGAGCAGTTCTTC
CDR3aa: CASSQDWTGVVNEQFF

j_gene: TRBJ2-6
v_gene: TRBV5-4
d_gene: TRBD1
abundance: -
CDR3nt: TGTGCCAGCAGCTTGCGGACAGGGGCAGGGGCCAACGTCCTGACTTTC
CDR3aa: CASSLRTGAGANVLTF

j_gene: TRBJ2-7
v_gene: TRBV9
d_gene: -
abundance: -
CDR3nt: TGTGCCAGCAGCTACACCTACGAGCAGTACTTC
CDR3aa: CASSYTYEQYF

j_gene: TRBJ2-2
v_gene: TRBV5-1
d_gene: -
abundance: -
CDR3nt: TGCGCCAGCAGCTTTGTAGGGTATACCGGGGAGCTGTTTTTT
CDR3aa: CASSFVGYTGELFF

j_gene: TRBJ2-7
v_gene: TRBV28
d_gene: -
abundance: -
CDR3nt: TGTGCCAGCAGTTTCGGCGTCGGCACCTACGAGCAGTACTTC
CDR3aa: CASSFGVGTYEQYF

j_gene: TRBJ1-1
v_gene: TRBV27
d_gene: -
abundance: -
CDR3nt: TGTGCCAGCAGTTTAGGTTGGAGGGGGAGGACTGAAGCTTTCTTT
CDR3aa: CASSLGWRGRTEAFF

j_gene: TRBJ2-1
v_gene: TRBV23-1
d_gene: -
abundance: once
CDR3nt: TGCGCCAGCAAAGGGGCAGGGGACTACAATGAGCAGTTCTTC
CDR3aa: CASKGAGDYNEQFF

j_gene: TRBJ2-7
v_gene: TRBV27
d_gene: TRBD2
abundance: -
CDR3nt: TGTGCCAGCAGTTTAGGTGGACTAGCGGGCGCCTACGAGCAGTACTTC
CDR3aa: CASSLGGLAGAYEQYF

j_gene: TRBJ1-1
v_gene: TRBV6-6
d_gene: -
abundance: -
CDR3nt: TGTGCCAGCAGTCCCCCAGGGGCGACTGAAGCTTTCTTT
CDR3aa: CASSPPGATEAFF

j_gene: TRBJ2-1
v_gene: TRBV7-9
d_gene: -
abundance: -
CDR3nt: TGTGCCAGCAGCTTAGCGAGCGGGACAATCCATGAGCAGTTCTTC
CDR3aa: CASSLASGTIHEQFF

j_gene: TRBJ2-1
v_gene: TRBV5-5
d_gene: -
abundance: -
CDR3nt: TGTGCCAGCAGCTTGGGGGTTGGCGGGGCCATCTACAATGAGCAGTTCTTC
CDR3aa: CASSLGVGGAIYNEQFF

j_gene: TRBJ2-5
v_gene: TRBV4-1
d_gene: -
abundance: -
CDR3nt: TGCGCCAGCAGCCAAGAAGGGCGGCTACAAGAGACCCAGTACTTC
CDR3aa: CASSQEGRLQETQYF

j_gene: TRBJ1-2
v_gene: TRBV29-1
d_gene: -
abundance: few
CDR3nt: TGCAGCGTTGTACTTCCTAACTATGGCTACACCTTC
CDR3aa: CSVVLPNYGYTF

j_gene: TRBJ2-7
v_gene: TRBV6-5
d_gene: -
abundance: -
CDR3nt: TGTGCCAGCAGGAAATGGTCAGGGGTGGAGGAGCAGTACTTC
CDR3aa: CASRKWSGVEEQYF

j_gene: TRBJ1-1
v_gene: TRBV19
d_gene: -
abundance: -
CDR3nt: TGTGCCAGCTTGGGGGGCAGTGAAGCTTTCTTT
CDR3aa: CASLGGSEAFF

j_gene: TRBJ1-5
v_gene: TRBV6-1
d_gene: -
abundance: -
CDR3nt: TGTGCCATCAGTGAGTCTGGAGTCAATCAGCCCCAGCATTTT
CDR3aa: CAISESGVNQPQHF

j_gene: TRBJ2-5
v_gene: TRBV7-9
d_gene: TRBD1
abundance: -
CDR3nt: TGTGCCAGCAGCTTGTGGACAGGGGTAGAGACCCAGTACTTC
CDR3aa: CASSLWTGVETQYF

j_gene: TRBJ2-5
v_gene: TRBV5-1
d_gene: TRBD1
abundance: -
CDR3nt: TGCGCCAGTCATAGACAGGGCCAAGAGACCCAGTACTTC
CDR3aa: CASHRQGQETQYF

j_gene: TRBJ2-1
v_gene: TRBV10-3
d_gene: TRBD1
abundance: once
CDR3nt: TGTGCCACTAGGGGAATTGGACAGGGGAAGTACAATGAGCAGTTCTTC
CDR3aa: CATRGIGQGKYNEQFF

j_gene: TRBJ1-2
v_gene: TRBV18
d_gene: -
abundance: -
CDR3nt: TGTGCCAGCTCACGGACTGGAAACTATGGCTACACCTTC
CDR3aa: CASSRTGNYGYTF

j_gene: TRBJ2-2
v_gene: TRBV5-5
d_gene: TRBD2
abundance: -
CDR3nt: TGTGCCAGCAGTCTCCTAGCGGGAGCGGCCGGGGAGCTGTTTTTT
CDR3aa: CASSLLAGAAGELFF

j_gene: TRBJ1-1
v_gene: TRBV6-5
d_gene: -
abundance: -
CDR3nt: TGTGCCAGCAGTTACTCCAACAGTATGAACACTGAAGCTTTCTTT
CDR3aa: CASSYSNSMNTEAFF

j_gene: TRBJ2-2
v_gene: TRBV6-6
d_gene: -
abundance: -
CDR3nt: TGTGCCAGCAGCCAGAACGGGCCATCGGGTGCCGGGGAGCTGTTTTTT
CDR3aa: CASSQNGPSGAGELFF

j_gene: TRBJ1-5
v_gene: TRBV18
d_gene: -
abundance: few
CDR3nt: TGTGCCAGCTCACCATTACAGAGCAATCAGCCCCAGCATTTT
CDR3aa: CASSPLQSNQPQHF

j_gene: TRBJ2-3
v_gene: TRBV25-1
d_gene: -
abundance: -
CDR3nt: TGTGCCAGCAGTGAATCGCCCAAGACGCAGTATTTT
CDR3aa: CASSESPKTQYF

j_gene: TRBJ2-7
v_gene: TRBV7-2
d_gene: -
abundance: -
CDR3nt: TGTGCCAGCAGCCCTTGGGGGGCGCGAGGTGAGCAGTACTTC
CDR3aa: CASSPWGARGEQYF

j_gene: TRBJ1-2
v_gene: TRBV7-2
d_gene: -
abundance: -
CDR3nt: TGTGCCAGCAGCTTATTCCCAGGGTGGGACTATGGCTACACCTTC
CDR3aa: CASSLFPGWDYGYTF

j_gene: TRBJ2-7
v_gene: TRBV7-9
d_gene: TRBD2
abundance: -
CDR3nt: TGTGCCAGCAGCTTAGGCTCTAGCGGGCACTACGAGCAGTACTTC
CDR3aa: CASSLGSSGHYEQYF

j_gene: TRBJ1-6
v_gene: TRBV7-8
d_gene: -
abundance: -
CDR3nt: TGTGCCAGCAGCTCTTATAATTCACCCCTCCACTTT
CDR3aa: CASSSYNSPLHF

j_gene: TRBJ2-2
v_gene: TRBV6-1
d_gene: TRBD1
abundance: -
CDR3nt: TGTGCCAGCCGACAGGGGACCGGGGAGCTGTTTTTT
CDR3aa: CASRQGTGELFF

j_gene: TRBJ1-2
v_gene: TRBV28
d_gene: TRBD1
abundance: -
CDR3nt: TGTGCCAGCAGTTCACAGGGGCCCGCTAACTATGGCTACACCTTC
CDR3aa: CASSSQGPANYGYTF

j_gene: TRBJ2-5
v_gene: TRBV4-3
d_gene: -
abundance: -
CDR3nt: TGCGCCAGCAGCCAAGGGGGCCTGGTGGGTGTGGAGACCCAGTACTTC
CDR3aa: CASSQGGLVGVETQYF

j_gene: TRBJ1-1
v_gene: TRBV14
d_gene: -
abundance: -
CDR3nt: TGTGCCAGCAGCCCAAGCAGGGAAGGCAGGAACACTGAAGCTTTCTTT
CDR3aa: CASSPSREGRNTEAFF

j_gene: TRBJ1-5
v_gene: TRBV18
d_gene: TRBD1
abundance: few
CDR3nt: TGTGCCAGCTCCGGACAGGGCAATCAGCCCCAGCATTTT
CDR3aa: CASSGQGNQPQHF

j_gene: TRBJ1-2
v_gene: TRBV7-9
d_gene: -
abundance: -
CDR3nt: TGTGCCAGCAGCTTAGACACTACTAGCTATGGCTACACCTTC
CDR3aa: CASSLDTTSYGYTF